This TCR beta chain was recorded in a study of blood T cell repertoires in COVID-19. The wider study: Some COVID-19 samples were acute and others convalescent; all came from the United States, Italy and Spain.

The assay was immunoSEQ multiplex PCR, and TCRdb's table has in-frame clones only and misses some. The table records around 300,000 clones, 75% to 90% of them present only once. CDR1 is LNHDA and CDR2 is SQIVND in the germline V gene (reference sequence). J was trimmed by 4 bases and V by 4 bases; bases with no gene match: 6. This CDR3 comprises 14 residues. This sequence was found in a woman aged 70-85 years with acute or convalescent COVID-19. The chain uses TRBV19 and TRBJ1-2; 7 positions agree with TRBD1. The sequencing sample was made of peripheral blood. This CDR3 reads CASSTGQRRYGYTF. The CDR3 DNA is TGTGCCAGTAGTACGGGACAGCGGCGCTATGGCTACACCTTC. The variable domain in full, with the rest retrieved from reference TRBV19 and TRBJ1-2, is DGGITQSPKYLFRKEGQNVTLSCEQNLNHDAMYWYRQDPGQGLRLIYYSQIVNDFQKGDIAEGYSVSREKKESFPLTVTSAQKNPTAFYLCASSTGQRRYGYTFGSGTRLTVV.